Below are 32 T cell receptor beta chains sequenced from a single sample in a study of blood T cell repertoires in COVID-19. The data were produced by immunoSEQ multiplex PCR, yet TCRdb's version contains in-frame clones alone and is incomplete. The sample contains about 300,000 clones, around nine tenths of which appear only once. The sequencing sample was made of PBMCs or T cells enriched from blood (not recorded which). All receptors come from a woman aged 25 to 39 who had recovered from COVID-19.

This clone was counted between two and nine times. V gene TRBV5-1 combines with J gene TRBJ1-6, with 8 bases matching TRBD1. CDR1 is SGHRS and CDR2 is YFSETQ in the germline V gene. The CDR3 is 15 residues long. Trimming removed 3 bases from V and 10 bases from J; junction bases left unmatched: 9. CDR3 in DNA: TGCGCCAGCAGCTCCGGACAGGGCACAGGGTCACCCCTCCACTTT. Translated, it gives CASSSGQGTGSPLHF.

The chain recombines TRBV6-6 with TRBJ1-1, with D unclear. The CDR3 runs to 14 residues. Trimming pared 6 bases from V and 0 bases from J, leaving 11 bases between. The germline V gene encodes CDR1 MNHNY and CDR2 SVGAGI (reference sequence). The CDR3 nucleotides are TGTGCCAGCAGACCGGACTCCTTGAACACTGAAGCTTTCTTT. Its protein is CASRPDSLNTEAFF.

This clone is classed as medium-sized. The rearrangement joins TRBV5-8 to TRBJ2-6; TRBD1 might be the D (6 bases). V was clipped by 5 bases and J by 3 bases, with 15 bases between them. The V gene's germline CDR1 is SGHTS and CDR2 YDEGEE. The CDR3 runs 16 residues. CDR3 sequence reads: CASRPTGFGGANVLTF. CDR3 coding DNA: TGTGCCAGCAGACCGACAGGTTTCGGTGGGGCCAACGTCCTGACTTTC.

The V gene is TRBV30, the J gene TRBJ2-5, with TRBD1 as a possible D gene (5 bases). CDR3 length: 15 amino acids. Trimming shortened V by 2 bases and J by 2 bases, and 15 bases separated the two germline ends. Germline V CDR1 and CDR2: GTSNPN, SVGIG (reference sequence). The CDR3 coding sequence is TGTGCCTGGAGTAGGCCAGGGCCCAAACAAGAGACCCAGTACTTC. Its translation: CAWSRPGPKQETQYF.

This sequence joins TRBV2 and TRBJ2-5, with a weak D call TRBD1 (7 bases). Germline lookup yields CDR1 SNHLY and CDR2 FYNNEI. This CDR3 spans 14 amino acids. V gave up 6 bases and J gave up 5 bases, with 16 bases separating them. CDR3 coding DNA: TGTGCCAGCAGGGAGGGGGCGAGATTGGAGACCCAGTACTTC. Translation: CASREGARLETQYF.

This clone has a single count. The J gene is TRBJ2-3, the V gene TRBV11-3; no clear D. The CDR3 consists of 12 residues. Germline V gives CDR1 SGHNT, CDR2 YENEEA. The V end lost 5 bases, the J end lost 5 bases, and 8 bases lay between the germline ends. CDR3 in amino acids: CASSTTGDTQYF. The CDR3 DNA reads TGTGCCAGCAGCACAACGGGAGATACGCAGTATTTT.

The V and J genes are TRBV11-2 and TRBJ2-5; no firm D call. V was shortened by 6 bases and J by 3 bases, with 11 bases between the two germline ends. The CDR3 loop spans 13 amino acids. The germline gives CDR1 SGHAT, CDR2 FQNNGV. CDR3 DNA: TGTGCCAGCAGTCGCTCCAGAAAAGAGACCCAGTACTTC. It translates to CASSRSRKETQYF.

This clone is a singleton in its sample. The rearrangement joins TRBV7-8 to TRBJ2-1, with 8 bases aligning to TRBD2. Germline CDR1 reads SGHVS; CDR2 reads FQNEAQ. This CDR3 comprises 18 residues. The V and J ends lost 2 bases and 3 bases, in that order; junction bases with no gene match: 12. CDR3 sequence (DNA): TGTGCCAGCAGCTTACCCCAACGGGGGGGCACTGACTACAATGAGCAGTTCTTC. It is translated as CASSLPQRGGTDYNEQFF.

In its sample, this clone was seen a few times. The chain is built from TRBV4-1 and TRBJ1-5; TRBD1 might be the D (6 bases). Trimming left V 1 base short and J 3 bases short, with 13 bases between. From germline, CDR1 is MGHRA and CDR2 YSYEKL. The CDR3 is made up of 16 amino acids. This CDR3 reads CASSQGITGTNQPQHF. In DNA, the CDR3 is TGCGCCAGCAGCCAAGGGATCACAGGGACCAATCAGCCCCAGCATTTT.

CDR3 bases: TGCGCCAGCAGCCCTAACTCACAGGTTACGAACACTGAAGCTTTCTTT. Translation: CASSPNSQVTNTEAFF. This rearrangement joins TRBV4-1 to TRBJ1-1; the D gene is possibly TRBD1 (5 bases). The CDR3 has 16 amino acids. From germline, CDR1 is MGHRA and CDR2 YSYEKL. Trimming took off 4 bases at V and 1 base at J, with 16 bases between the two ends.

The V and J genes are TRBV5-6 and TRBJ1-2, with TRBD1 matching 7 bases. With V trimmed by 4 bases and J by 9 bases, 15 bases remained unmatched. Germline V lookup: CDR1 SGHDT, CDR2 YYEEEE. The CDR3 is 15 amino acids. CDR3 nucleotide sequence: TGTGCCAGCAGCACCGAGGACAGGCACCAAAGTAGCTACACCTTC. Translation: CASSTEDRHQSSYTF. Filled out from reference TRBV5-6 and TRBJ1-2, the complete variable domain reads DAGVTQSPTHLIKTRGQQVTLRCSPKSGHDTVSWYQQALGQGPQFIFQYYEEEERQRGNFPDRFSGHQFPNYSSELNVNALLLGDSALYLCASSTEDRHQSSYTFGSGTRLTVV.

The CDR3 loop reads CASSLGWASGPTETQYF. CDR3 nucleotide sequence: TGTGCCAGCAGCTTAGGTTGGGCTAGCGGGCCCACGGAGACCCAGTACTTC. The V call is TRBV11-2, the J call TRBJ2-5; 8 positions match TRBD2. The V and J ends lost 1 base and 5 bases, in that order; junction bases with no gene match: 12. The germline CDR1 and CDR2 sequences are SGHAT and FQNNGV. The CDR3 contains 17 residues.

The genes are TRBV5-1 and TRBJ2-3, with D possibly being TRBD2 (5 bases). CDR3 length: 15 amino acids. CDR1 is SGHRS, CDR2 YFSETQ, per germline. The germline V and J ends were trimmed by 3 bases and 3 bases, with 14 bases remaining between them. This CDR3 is CASSWAGDRTDTQYF. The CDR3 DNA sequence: TGCGCCAGCAGCTGGGCCGGGGATCGTACAGATACGCAGTATTTT.

The CDR3: CASSRQGVIGNTIYF. The CDR3 DNA sequence: TGCGCCAGCAGCCGACAGGGGGTTATCGGAAACACCATATATTTT. The gene calls are TRBV5-1 and TRBJ1-3, with 9 positions matching TRBD1. Germline values: CDR1 SGHRS, CDR2 YFSETQ. The CDR3 length is 15 residues. V was pared by 4 bases and J by 4 bases, with 6 bases of the junction left unmatched.

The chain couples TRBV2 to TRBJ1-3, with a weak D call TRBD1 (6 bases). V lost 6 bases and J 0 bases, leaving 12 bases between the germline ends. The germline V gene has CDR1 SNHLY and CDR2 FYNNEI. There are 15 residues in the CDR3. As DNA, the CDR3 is TGTGCCAGCAGCGCCAGGGGTCCCTCTGGAAACACCATATATTTT. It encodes CASSARGPSGNTIYF.

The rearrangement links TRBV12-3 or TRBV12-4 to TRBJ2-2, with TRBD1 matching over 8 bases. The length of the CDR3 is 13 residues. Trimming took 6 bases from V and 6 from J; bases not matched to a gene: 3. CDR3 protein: CASRAGGSGELFF. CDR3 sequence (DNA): TGTGCCAGCAGGGCAGGGGGCTCCGGGGAGCTGTTTTTT.

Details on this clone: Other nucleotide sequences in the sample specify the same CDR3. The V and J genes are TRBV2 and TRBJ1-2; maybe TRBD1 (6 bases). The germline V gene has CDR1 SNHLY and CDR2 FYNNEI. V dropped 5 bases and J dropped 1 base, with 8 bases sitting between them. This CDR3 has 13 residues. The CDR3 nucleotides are TGTGCCAGCAGTCTGGACAGTAACTATGGCTACACCTTC. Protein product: CASSLDSNYGYTF.

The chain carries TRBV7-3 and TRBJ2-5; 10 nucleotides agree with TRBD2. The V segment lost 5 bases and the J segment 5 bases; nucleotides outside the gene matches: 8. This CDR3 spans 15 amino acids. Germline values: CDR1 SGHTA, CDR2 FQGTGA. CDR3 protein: CASSTSGGARETQYF. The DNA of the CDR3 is TGTGCCAGCAGCACCAGCGGGGGGGCCCGGGAGACCCAGTACTTC.

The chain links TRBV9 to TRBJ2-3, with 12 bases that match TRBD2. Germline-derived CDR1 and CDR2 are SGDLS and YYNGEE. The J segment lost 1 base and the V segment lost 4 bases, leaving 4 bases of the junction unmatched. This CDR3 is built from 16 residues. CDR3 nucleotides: TGTGCCAGCAGCTCAAGACTAGCGGGGGGCACAGATACGCAGTATTTT. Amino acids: CASSSRLAGGTDTQYF. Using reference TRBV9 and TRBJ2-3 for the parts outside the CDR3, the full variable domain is DSGVTQTPKHLITATGQRVTLRCSPRSGDLSVYWYQQSLDQGLQFLIQYYNGEERAKGNILERFSAQQFPDLHSELNLSSLELGDSALYFCASSSRLAGGTDTQYFGPGTRLTVL.

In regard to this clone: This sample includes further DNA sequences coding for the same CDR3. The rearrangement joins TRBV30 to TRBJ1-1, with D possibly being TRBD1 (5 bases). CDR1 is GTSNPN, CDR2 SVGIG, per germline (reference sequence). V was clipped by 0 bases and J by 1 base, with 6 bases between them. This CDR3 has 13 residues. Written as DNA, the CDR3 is TGTGCCTGGAGTGTAGGACAGAACACTGAAGCTTTCTTT. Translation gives CAWSVGQNTEAFF.

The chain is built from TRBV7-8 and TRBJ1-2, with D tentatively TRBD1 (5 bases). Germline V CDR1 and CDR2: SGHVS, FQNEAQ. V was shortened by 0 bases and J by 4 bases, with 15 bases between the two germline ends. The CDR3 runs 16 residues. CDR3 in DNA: TGTGCCAGCAGCTTAGCCCGGGGGGGTGGAGTCTATGGCTACACCTTC. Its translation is CASSLARGGGVYGYTF.

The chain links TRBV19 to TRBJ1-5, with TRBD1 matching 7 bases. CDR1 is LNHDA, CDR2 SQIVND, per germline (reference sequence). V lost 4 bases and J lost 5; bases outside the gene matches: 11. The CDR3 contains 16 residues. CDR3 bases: TGTGCCAGTAGTACACCCGGGACAGTAGGCCATCAGCCCCAGCATTTT. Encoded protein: CASSTPGTVGHQPQHF.

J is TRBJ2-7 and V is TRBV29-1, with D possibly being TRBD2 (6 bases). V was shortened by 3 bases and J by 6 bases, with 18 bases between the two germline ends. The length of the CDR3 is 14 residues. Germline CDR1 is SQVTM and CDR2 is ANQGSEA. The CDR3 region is CSVDAGSDGAEQYF. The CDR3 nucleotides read TGCAGCGTTGACGCGGGGTCCGACGGGGCCGAGCAGTACTTC.

For the CDR3, the DNA is TGTGCCAACTCGACCAGGCCAGGGGATCAGCCCCAGCATTTT. Amino acid sequence: CANSTRPGDQPQHF. J is TRBJ1-5 and V is TRBV6-5, with D maybe TRBD1 (6 bases). This CDR3 is built from 14 residues. Germline values: CDR1 MNHEY, CDR2 SVGAGI. Trimming stripped 10 bases from V and 5 bases from J, with 18 bases between.

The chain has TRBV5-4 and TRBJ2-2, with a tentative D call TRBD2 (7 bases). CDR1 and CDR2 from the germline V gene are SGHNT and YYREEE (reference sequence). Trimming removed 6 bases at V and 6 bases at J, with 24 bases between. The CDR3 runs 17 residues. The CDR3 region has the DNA TGTGCCAGCACCACCCCGGGGGGCGGGTCAGTGCCCGGGGAGCTGTTTTTT. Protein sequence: CASTTPGGGSVPGELFF.

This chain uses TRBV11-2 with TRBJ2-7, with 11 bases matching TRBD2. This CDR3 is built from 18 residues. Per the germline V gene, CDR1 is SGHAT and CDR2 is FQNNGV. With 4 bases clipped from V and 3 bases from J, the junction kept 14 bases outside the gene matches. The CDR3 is CASSSPGLAARSNYEQYF. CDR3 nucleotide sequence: TGTGCCAGCAGCTCCCCGGGACTAGCGGCTCGCTCGAACTACGAGCAGTACTTC.

This CDR3 reads CASLVTRGPDFGYTF. CDR3 sequence (DNA): TGTGCCAGCTTAGTAACCAGGGGGCCGGATTTTGGCTACACCTTC. V usage is TRBV2 and J usage is TRBJ1-2; TRBD1 matches 8 bases. The germline V gene has CDR1 SNHLY and CDR2 FYNNEI. This CDR3 region has 15 residues. J was trimmed by 7 bases and V by 8 bases; bases with no gene match: 15.

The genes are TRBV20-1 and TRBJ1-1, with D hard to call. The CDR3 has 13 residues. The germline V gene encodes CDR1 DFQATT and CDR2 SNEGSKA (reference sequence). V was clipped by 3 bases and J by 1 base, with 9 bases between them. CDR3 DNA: TGCAGTGCTAGTGTACAATCGAACACTGAAGCTTTCTTT. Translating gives CSASVQSNTEAFF.

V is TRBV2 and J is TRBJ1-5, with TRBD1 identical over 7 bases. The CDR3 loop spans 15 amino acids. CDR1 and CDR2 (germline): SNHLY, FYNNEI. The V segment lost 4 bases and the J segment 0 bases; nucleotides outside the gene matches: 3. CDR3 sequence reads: CASSGDSLSNQPQHF. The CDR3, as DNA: TGTGCCAGCAGTGGGGACAGCCTTAGCAATCAGCCCCAGCATTTT.

The CDR3 region is CASRRLDTEAFF. CDR3 DNA sequence: TGTGCCAGTAGGCGGTTGGACACTGAAGCTTTCTTT. The gene calls are TRBV19 and TRBJ1-1; D remains ambiguous. The CDR3 spans 12 residues. V was pared by 6 bases and J by 3 bases, with 8 bases between. Germline-derived CDR1 and CDR2 are LNHDA and SQIVND (reference sequence).

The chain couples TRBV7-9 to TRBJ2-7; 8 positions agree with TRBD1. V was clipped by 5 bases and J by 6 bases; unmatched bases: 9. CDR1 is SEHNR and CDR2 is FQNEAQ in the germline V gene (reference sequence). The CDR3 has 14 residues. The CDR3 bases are TGTGCCAGCAGCGAAGGACAGGGAGTGGCCGAGCAGTACTTC. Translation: CASSEGQGVAEQYF.

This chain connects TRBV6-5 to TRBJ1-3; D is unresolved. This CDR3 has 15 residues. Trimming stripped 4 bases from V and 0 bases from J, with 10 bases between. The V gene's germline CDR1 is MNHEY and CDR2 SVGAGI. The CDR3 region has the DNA TGTGCCAGCAGTTCCACCCAGAACTCTGGAAACACCATATATTTT. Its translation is CASSSTQNSGNTIYF.